These 24 T cell receptor beta chains originate from one sample sequenced in a study of blood T cell repertoires in COVID-19. The repertoire was sequenced with immunoSEQ multiplex PCR; TCRdb's copy has only in-frame clones and lacks some. Of approximately 280,000 clones listed, 90% are singletons. Source material: PBMCs or T cells enriched from blood (not recorded which). These receptor sequences come from a woman aged 18 to 35 with acute COVID-19.

The V call is TRBV28, the J call TRBJ1-5; no reliable D call. The CDR3 runs 12 residues. The V and J ends lost 5 bases and 9 bases respectively, with 11 bases between them. Per germline, CDR1 MDHEN and CDR2 SYDVKM. CDR3 bases: TGTGCCAGCAGTCTCGAGGTCATGCCCCAGCATTTT. This translates into CASSLEVMPQHF.

The V gene is TRBV9, the J gene TRBJ1-4, with D hard to call. CDR3 length: 14 amino acids. V dropped 8 bases and J dropped 2 bases, with 13 bases sitting between them. Germline values: CDR1 SGDLS, CDR2 YYNGEE. In DNA, the CDR3 is TGTGCCAGTAAACGGGGTGACACTAATGAAAAACTGTTTTTT. It encodes CASKRGDTNEKLFF.

In DNA, the CDR3 is TGTGCCAGCAGCTTGGGGCCAACTAATGAAAAACTGTTTTTT. This translates into CASSLGPTNEKLFF. The V call is TRBV5-4, the J call TRBJ1-4; D remains unclear. Germline assignment: CDR1 SGHNT and CDR2 YYREEE (reference sequence). The CDR3 totals 14 residues. V shed 0 bases and J shed 0 bases, with 3 bases lying between them. Based on the CDR3 plus reference TRBV5-4 and TRBJ1-4, the full variable domain is ETGVTQSPTHLIKTRGQQVTLRCSSQSGHNTVSWYQQALGQGPQFIFQYYREEENGRGNFPPRFSGLQFPNYSSELNVNALELDDSALYLCASSLGPTNEKLFFGSGTQLSVL.

V and J are TRBV28 and TRBJ2-1; 12 bases map to TRBD2. Per germline, CDR1 MDHEN and CDR2 SYDVKM. There are 19 residues in the CDR3. Losses at the gene ends were 3 bases for V and 0 bases for J; bases not matched to a gene: 9. The CDR3 nucleotides read TGTGCCAGCAGTTTCTCTAGCGGGAGGGCCAAGGGCTCCTACAATGAGCAGTTCTTC. Its translation: CASSFSSGRAKGSYNEQFF.

The CDR3 region has the DNA TGTGCCAGTAGTATGGCAGTAGCGGGCGATTACGAGCAGTACTTC. This gives the protein CASSMAVAGDYEQYF. J is TRBJ2-7 and V is TRBV19; 7 nucleotides agree with TRBD2. The V and J ends lost 3 bases and 4 bases, in that order; junction bases with no gene match: 9. This CDR3 contains 15 residues. In germline, CDR1 is LNHDA, CDR2 SQIVND (reference sequence).

CDR3 nucleotide sequence: TGCGCCAGCAGCCACGGGACAGGGGAGGTCGAGCAGTACTTC. Translation gives CASSHGTGEVEQYF. The J gene is TRBJ2-7, the V gene TRBV4-1, with 10 bases identical to TRBD1. V was pared by 3 bases and J by 6 bases, with 5 bases of the junction left unmatched. The germline V gene encodes CDR1 MGHRA and CDR2 YSYEKL. The CDR3 consists of 14 residues.

This clone was seen only once. The genes are TRBV30 and TRBJ2-7; D call uncertain. Germline CDR1 and CDR2: GTSNPN and SVGIG (reference sequence). CDR3 length: 11 amino acids. Trimming shortened V by 2 bases and J by 4 bases, and 6 bases separated the two germline ends. The CDR3 coding sequence is TGTGCCTGGAGTAATATTTACGAGCAGTACTTC. It specifies CAWSNIYEQYF.

V gene TRBV29-1 combines with J gene TRBJ2-1, with 13 bases aligning to TRBD2. Germline loops: CDR1 SQVTM, CDR2 ANQGSEA. V trimming: 7 bases; J trimming: 10 bases; junction bases outside the gene matches: 10. The CDR3 is 14 amino acids. The CDR3 coding sequence is TGCAGCGCCCTAGGAGGACTAGCGGGGGACGAGCAGTTCTTC. The encoded protein is CSALGGLAGDEQFF.

CDR3 protein: CASSLAGGGITGELFF. The DNA of the CDR3 is TGTGCCAGCAGCTTAGCAGGAGGCGGGATCACCGGGGAGCTGTTTTTT. The chain carries TRBV7-2 and TRBJ2-2; TRBD2 might be the D (6 bases). CDR1 and CDR2 (germline): SGHTA, FQGNSA. V shed 0 bases and J shed 4 bases, with 12 bases lying between them. This CDR3 has 16 residues.

The chain couples TRBV6-4 to TRBJ2-3; the match to TRBD2 covers 7 bases. This CDR3 region has 15 residues. The V gene end was trimmed by 3 bases and the J gene end by 6 bases; junction bases not matched to a gene: 9. CDR1 MRHNA and CDR2 SNTAGT come from the germline V gene. DNA for the CDR3: TGTGCCAGCAGTGAATCGTTCGCGGGAGCTGATACGCAGTATTTT. This codes for CASSESFAGADTQYF.

The rearrangement uses TRBV7-9 and TRBJ2-7, with TRBD2 as a possible D gene (6 bases). The CDR3 contains 16 residues. Germline V CDR1 and CDR2: SEHNR, FQNEAQ (reference sequence). Trimming took off 2 bases at V and 12 bases at J, with 26 bases between the two ends. The CDR3 sequence is CASSLPGTFPSAGWYF. CDR3 nucleotides: TGTGCCAGCAGCTTACCCGGGACTTTCCCTTCTGCCGGGTGGTACTTC.

CDR3 nucleotide sequence: TGCAGCGTTGAAGGATTAACACAGGGTGCCAAAAACATTCAGTACTTC. Translation: CSVEGLTQGAKNIQYF. This rearrangement joins TRBV29-1 to TRBJ2-4, with a tentative D call TRBD1 (6 bases). Germline-derived CDR1 and CDR2 are SQVTM and ANQGSEA. Trimming removed 1 base at V and 1 base at J, with 14 bases between. The CDR3 is 16 amino acids.

The V and J genes are TRBV7-9 and TRBJ1-2; 8 positions agree with TRBD1. The germline V gene encodes CDR1 SEHNR and CDR2 FQNEAQ (reference sequence). V shed 1 base, J shed 7 bases, and the junction held 8 bases outside the gene matches. The CDR3 is 15 amino acids. The CDR3 nucleotides are TGTGCCAGCAGCTTAGAGGAAGGACAGGGCCGTGGCTACACCTTC. This codes for CASSLEEGQGRGYTF.

In DNA form, the CDR3 reads TGCGCCAGCAACCAAGCGGGGTTCCCGAACAATGAGCAGTTCTTC. As protein: CASNQAGFPNNEQFF. The chain uses TRBV5-1 and TRBJ2-1, with TRBD2 matching over 7 bases. V lost 6 bases and J lost 5; bases outside the gene matches: 11. This CDR3 is 15 amino acids long. Germline V gene lookup returns CDR1 SGHRS and CDR2 YFSETQ.

This chain links TRBV19 with TRBJ1-3; weak D call: TRBD1 (5 bases). V lost 5 bases and J 3 bases, leaving 11 bases between the germline ends. Looked up from germline, CDR1 is LNHDA and CDR2 is SQIVND (reference sequence). The CDR3 consists of 14 residues. The DNA of the CDR3 is TGTGCCAGTAGTTTCCGGACACTTGGAAACACCATATATTTT. Amino acid sequence: CASSFRTLGNTIYF.

The chain recombines TRBV14 with TRBJ1-1; 8 bases are shared with TRBD1. Germline trimming cut 2 bases from V and 9 bases from J; bases unmatched to any gene: 8. The CDR3 has 14 residues. Germline CDR1 SGHDN, CDR2 FVKESK. CDR3 residues: CASSQRDRRSQAFF. The DNA of the CDR3 is TGTGCCAGCAGCCAAAGGGACAGGCGATCACAAGCTTTCTTT.

V and J are TRBV9 and TRBJ2-1, with 13 positions matching TRBD2. This CDR3 is 16 amino acids long. The germline CDR1 and CDR2 sequences are SGDLS and YYNGEE. V lost 0 bases, J lost 7 bases, and 4 bases stayed unmatched. CDR3 bases: TGTGCCAGCAGCGTAGGGGGACTAGCGGGGCGTAATGAGCAGTTCTTC. Protein sequence: CASSVGGLAGRNEQFF.

The chain recombines TRBV29-1 with TRBJ2-1; 7 nucleotides match TRBD2. Germline V gives CDR1 SQVTM, CDR2 ANQGSEA. This CDR3 has 16 residues. V was pared by 1 base and J by 0 bases, with 6 bases of the junction left unmatched. Here the CDR3 reads CSVEAGGLSSYNEQFF. The CDR3 bases are TGCAGCGTTGAAGCGGGAGGCCTGAGCTCCTACAATGAGCAGTTCTTC.

The V gene is TRBV7-9, the J gene TRBJ1-2, with TRBD1 as a possible D gene (6 bases). With 1 base removed from V and 8 bases from J, the gap between germline ends came to 20 bases. Per the germline V gene, CDR1 is SEHNR and CDR2 is FQNEAQ (reference sequence). The CDR3 runs to 16 residues. CDR3: CASSLEYREDIKGYTF. As DNA, the CDR3 is TGTGCCAGCAGCTTAGAATACAGGGAAGACATTAAAGGCTACACCTTC. Filled out from reference TRBV7-9 and TRBJ1-2, the complete variable domain reads DTGVSQNPRHKITKRGQNVTFRCDPISEHNRLYWYRQTLGQGPEFLTYFQNEAQLEKSRLLSDRFSAERPKGSFSTLEIQRTEQGDSAMYLCASSLEYREDIKGYTFGSGTRLTVV.

V gene TRBV29-1 combines with J gene TRBJ1-3; D remains unclear. The CDR3 runs 11 residues. V was shortened by 6 bases and J by 0 bases, with 3 bases between the two germline ends. Germline CDR1 SQVTM, CDR2 ANQGSEA. The CDR3 here is CSVASGNTIYF. The CDR3 DNA reads as TGCAGCGTGGCCTCTGGAAACACCATATATTTT.

The chain has TRBV25-1 and TRBJ2-4, with TRBD2 as a possible D gene (5 bases). The V gene's germline CDR1 is MGHDK and CDR2 SYGVNS. CDR3 length equals 18 residues. Deletions cut 3 bases from V and 0 bases from J, with 18 bases between. The CDR3 coding sequence is TGTGCCAGCAGTGATATAGGTGCCGGGGAGAAAGCCAAAAACATTCAGTACTTC. It is translated as CASSDIGAGEKAKNIQYF. Together with reference TRBV25-1 and TRBJ2-4, the CDR3 gives the full variable domain: EADIYQTPRYLVIGTGKKITLECSQTMGHDKMYWYQQDPGMELHLIHYSYGVNSTEKGDLSSESTVSRIRTEHFPLTLESARPSHTSQYLCASSDIGAGEKAKNIQYFGAGTRLSVL.

The chain couples TRBV2 to TRBJ1-1; TRBD1 aligns across 7 bases. Trimming cost V 1 base and J 4 bases; bases outside gene matches: 12. The CDR3 is 17 residues long. The germline V gene encodes CDR1 SNHLY and CDR2 FYNNEI. The CDR3 bases are TGTGCCAGCAGTGAAGGGTGGGGGACAGAAGGGATCACTGAAGCTTTCTTT. Protein sequence: CASSEGWGTEGITEAFF.

The rearrangement joins TRBV11-2 to TRBJ2-7; 7 bases fit TRBD1. Germline V gene lookup returns CDR1 SGHAT and CDR2 FQNNGV. V lost 4 bases, J lost 2 bases, and 8 bases stayed unmatched. This CDR3 contains 15 residues. CDR3 sequence reads: CASSYGQASTYEQYF. In nucleotides, the CDR3 is TGTGCCAGCAGCTACGGACAGGCATCGACCTACGAGCAGTACTTC.

The chain has TRBV13 and TRBJ1-1, with TRBD1 identical over 7 bases. The germline V gene has CDR1 PRHDT and CDR2 FYEKMQ (reference sequence). The CDR3 loop spans 14 amino acids. After removal of 0 bases from V and 11 bases from J, the junction contained 9 bases not matched to a gene. The CDR3: CASSLGRQGRGAFF. CDR3 in DNA: TGTGCCAGCAGCTTAGGCCGGCAGGGCAGGGGGGCTTTCTTT. The whole variable domain, filled in from reference TRBV13 and TRBJ1-1, reads AAGVIQSPRHLIKEKRETATLKCYPIPRHDTVYWYQQGPGQDPQFLISFYEKMQSDKGSIPDRFSAQQFSDYHSELNMSSLELGDSALYFCASSLGRQGRGAFFGQGTRLTVV.